One and the same sample provided the 22 T cell receptor beta chains below, sequenced in a study of T cell repertoires in cytomegalovirus infection (dated by TCRdb to 2018 to 2020). Sequenced on an Illumina HiSeq 1500. The public reads were quality trimmed at Q25 with fastp and then assembled into clones with MiXCR by TCRdb, keeping productive beta chains. When rows share a CDR3 protein, they turn into one entry using the most common DNA and genes. In this sample the table shows about 190,000 distinct CDR3 sequences, 28% of which occur a single time. The ten biggest clones cover roughly 31% of the sample. The sequenced sample was PBMCs. The receptors stem from a human donor in good health (CMV status not recorded). Some clones in this sample may be carry-over from other donors' samples.

In its sample, this clonotype was seen a few times. CDR3 protein: CASSPPWGGDYEQYF. As DNA, the CDR3 is TGTGCCAGCAGCCCACCCTGGGGAGGCGACTACGAGCAGTACTTC. The rearrangement links TRBV28 to TRBJ2-7, with D possibly being TRBD2 (6 bases). The CDR3 has 15 amino acids. CDR1 and CDR2 (germline): MDHEN, SYDVKM. The V end was cut by 6 bases, the J end by 3 bases, with 18 bases between. Together with reference TRBV28 and TRBJ2-7, the CDR3 gives the full variable domain: DVKVTQSSRYLVKRTGEKVFLECVQDMDHENMFWYRQDPGLGLRLIYFSYDVKMKEKGDIPEGYSVSREKKERFSLILESASTNQTSMYLCASSPPWGGDYEQYFGPGTRLTVT.

The chain joins TRBV29-1 to TRBJ2-7; 9 positions agree with TRBD1. The germline V gene encodes CDR1 SQVTM and CDR2 ANQGSEA. This CDR3 is built from 13 residues. Germline trimming cut 3 bases from V and 6 bases from J; bases unmatched to any gene: 6. CDR3 nucleotide sequence: TGCAGCGTTGACGGGGGGACAGGGAGCGAGCAGTACTTC. Its protein product is CSVDGGTGSEQYF.

This sequence joins TRBV12-3 or TRBV12-4 and TRBJ1-1; D may be TRBD1 (5 bases). The V gene lost 3 bases and the J gene lost 4 bases, with 21 bases spanning the gap. The CDR3 is 17 residues long. CDR3 bases: TGTGCCAGCAGTTTTTTCGACAGCGCTCGAAGGGGCACTGAAGCTTTCTTT. It yields the protein CASSFFDSARRGTEAFF.

A few counts support this clonotype. The chain is built from TRBV19 and TRBJ1-2; possibly TRBD1 for D (5 bases). Per germline, CDR1 LNHDA and CDR2 SQIVND (reference sequence). Trimming removed 10 bases from V and 4 bases from J, with 19 bases in between. The CDR3 has 14 residues. The CDR3 loop reads CATALGREFYGYTF. The CDR3 nucleotides read TGTGCCACCGCCCTGGGCAGGGAGTTCTATGGCTACACCTTC.

The chain links TRBV18 to TRBJ1-1, with 8 bases identical to TRBD1. The germline V gene has CDR1 KGHSH and CDR2 LQKENI. V lost 0 bases and J lost 5; bases outside the gene matches: 5. This CDR3 comprises 15 residues. The CDR3 sequence: CASSPPNTGGTEAFF. In DNA form, the CDR3 reads TGTGCCAGCTCACCACCGAACACAGGGGGAACTGAAGCTTTCTTT. The full variable domain, with the rest looked up from reference TRBV18 and TRBJ1-1, is NAGVMQNPRHLVRRRGQEARLRCSPMKGHSHVYWYRQLPEEGLKFMVYLQKENIIDESGMPKERFSAEFPKEGPSILRIQQVVRGDSAAYFCASSPPNTGGTEAFFGQGTRLTVV.

The chain recombines TRBV29-1 with TRBJ1-1; 9 nucleotides match TRBD1. This CDR3 contains 13 residues. Germline CDR1 and CDR2: SQVTM and ANQGSEA. With 6 bases clipped from V and 2 bases from J, the junction kept 4 bases outside the gene matches. CDR3 sequence reads: CSVSQGANTEAFF. The CDR3, as DNA: TGCAGCGTCTCACAGGGGGCCAACACTGAAGCTTTCTTT.

This clonotype was seen a handful of times. The V gene is TRBV15, the J gene TRBJ1-5; tentative D call: TRBD1 (5 bases). Germline CDR1 and CDR2: LNHNV and YYDKDF (reference sequence). The CDR3 is 15 amino acids. Trimming took off 0 bases at V and 5 bases at J, with 11 bases between the two ends. The CDR3 sequence is CATSRDRGEHQPQHF. The CDR3 region has the DNA TGTGCCACCAGCAGAGATCGGGGGGAACATCAGCCCCAGCATTTT. The variable domain in full, completed from reference TRBV15 and TRBJ1-5, reads DAMVIQNPRYQVTQFGKPVTLSCSQTLNHNVMYWYQQKSSQAPKLLFHYYDKDFNNEADTPDNFQSRRPNTSFCFLDIRSPGLGDTAMYLCATSRDRGEHQPQHFGDGTRLSIL.

Only a few counts were recorded for this clonotype. The chain carries TRBV4-2 and TRBJ2-1, with D possibly TRBD2 on 5 matching bases. Trimming took off 5 bases at V and 0 bases at J, with 17 bases between the two ends. This CDR3 region has 17 residues. Germline assignment: CDR1 LGHNA and CDR2 YNFKEQ. The CDR3 sequence: CASSDRALSGSYNEQFF. For the CDR3, the DNA is TGTGCCAGCAGCGACCGCGCTTTGAGCGGCTCCTACAATGAGCAGTTCTTC.

This clonotype was recorded a few times. This chain joins TRBV11-2 and TRBJ2-5, with D possibly matching TRBD2 (5 bases). CDR1 SGHAT and CDR2 FQNNGV come from the germline V gene. The CDR3 runs 13 residues. The V and J ends lost 4 bases and 4 bases respectively, with 10 bases between them. CDR3: CASSYGGRETQYF. The DNA for the CDR3 is TGTGCCAGCAGCTACGGTGGGAGAGAGACCCAGTACTTC.

In this sample, this clonotype turned up many times. The chain combines TRBV7-2 with TRBJ1-5, with D unresolved. CDR3 size: 12 residues. Germline lookup yields CDR1 SGHTA and CDR2 FQGNSA. V lost 8 bases to trimming and J lost 3 bases, with 8 bases between them. The CDR3 DNA is TGTGCCAGCGGGCAGAACAATCAGCCCCAGCATTTT. This gives the protein CASGQNNQPQHF.

The chain is built from TRBV23-1 and TRBJ1-1; D is ambiguous. Being an ORF, TRBV23-1 has a function that is uncertain. The CDR3 consists of 16 residues. The germline V and J ends were trimmed by 5 bases and 1 base, with 17 bases remaining between them. CDR3 DNA sequence: TGCGCCAGCAGTTCCGGGAGAAGTGAGGGGAACACTGAAGCTTTCTTT. This codes for CASSSGRSEGNTEAFF.

This chain's CDR3 is CASSTGTPNSPLHF. The DNA of the CDR3 is TGCGCCAGCAGCACCGGGACGCCAAATTCACCCCTCCACTTT. The chain links TRBV5-1 to TRBJ1-6; D is possibly TRBD1 (5 bases). The CDR3 is 14 amino acids. V dropped 4 bases and J dropped 7 bases, with 12 bases sitting between them. Germline V gives CDR1 SGHRS, CDR2 YFSETQ.

This chain connects TRBV7-2 to TRBJ2-7, with D tentatively TRBD1 (5 bases). Between the trimmed V and J ends, which lost 2 bases and 3 bases, there was a span of 20 bases. Germline V gene lookup returns CDR1 SGHTA and CDR2 FQGNSA. The CDR3 sequence is 17 residues long. CDR3 amino acids: CASSLLAGHRDHYEQYF. The DNA for the CDR3 is TGTGCCAGCAGCTTACTGGCCGGACACCGAGACCACTACGAGCAGTACTTC.

Worth noting for this clonotype: It may be a read error: a sequence one base away is much more abundant. V is TRBV7-8 and J is TRBJ2-3; D is unresolved. This CDR3 spans 15 amino acids. CDR1 is SGHVS, CDR2 FQNEAQ, per germline. CDR3: CVSSLWPRTTDTQYF. Here the CDR3 DNA reads TGTGTCAGCAGCTTATGGCCGAGGACCACAGATACGCAGTATTTT.

This clonotype was observed many times. V and J are TRBV9 and TRBJ2-3; D may be TRBD2 (7 bases). The V gene lost 0 bases and the J gene lost 7 bases, with 15 bases spanning the gap. Germline CDR1 and CDR2: SGDLS and YYNGEE. This CDR3 contains 15 residues. CDR3 DNA sequence: TGTGCCAGCAGCGTAGCGGGGGGCCTATTAAATACGCAGTATTTT. As protein: CASSVAGGLLNTQYF.

This clonotype was picked up a small number of times. The gene calls are TRBV28 and TRBJ2-5; 10 bases fit TRBD2. V gave up 5 bases and J gave up 4 bases; unmatched junction bases: 10. The CDR3 consists of 16 residues. CDR1 and CDR2 (germline): MDHEN, SYDVKM. CDR3 loop: CASSLQRGGRLETQYF. The DNA of the CDR3 is TGTGCCAGCAGTCTCCAGCGGGGGGGCCGGTTAGAGACCCAGTACTTC.

This clonotype was seen a few times. The chain links TRBV7-9 to TRBJ1-2; D gene ambiguous. V gave up 1 base and J gave up 5 bases, with 17 bases separating them. The CDR3 consists of 16 residues. From germline, CDR1 is SEHNR and CDR2 FQNEAQ (reference sequence). The CDR3 DNA follows: TGTGCCAGCAGCTTAGTGCAAGGGCCCGCCGGTTATGGCTACACCTTC. Translation gives CASSLVQGPAGYGYTF.

This clonotype was observed a handful of times. Possible read error: a much larger clone is one base away. This chain joins TRBV9 and TRBJ2-2; tentative D call: TRBD1 (6 bases). The CDR3 runs 14 residues. The ends were cut back, 4 bases at V and 3 bases at J, with 10 bases in the middle. Germline V gives CDR1 SGDLS, CDR2 YYNGEE. The CDR3 spells CASSSGTYTGELFF. CDR3 nucleotide sequence: TGTGCCAGCAGCTCCGGGACATACACCGGGGAGCTGTTTTTT.

This clonotype has ten or more counts. This sequence joins TRBV7-9 and TRBJ2-7; D is ambiguous. This CDR3 has 15 residues. V was shortened by 0 bases and J by 2 bases, with 11 bases between the two germline ends. Germline CDR1 is SEHNR and CDR2 is FQNEAQ (reference sequence). The CDR3 loop is CASSLAPGPAYEQYF. As DNA, the CDR3 is TGTGCCAGCAGCTTAGCGCCCGGGCCCGCCTACGAGCAGTACTTC.

This chain joins TRBV7-2 and TRBJ2-2, with no clear D. Between the trimmed V and J ends, which lost 3 bases and 1 base, there was a span of 9 bases. The CDR3 is 15 residues long. Germline CDR1 is SGHTA and CDR2 is FQGNSA. The CDR3 DNA follows: TGTGCCAGCAGCTTCGACCGAAAGAACACCGGGGAGCTGTTTTTT. It is translated as CASSFDRKNTGELFF.

J is TRBJ1-1 and V is TRBV19, with a tentative D call TRBD1 (6 bases). In germline, CDR1 is LNHDA, CDR2 SQIVND (reference sequence). V was trimmed by 7 bases and J by 0 bases, leaving 12 bases between them. CDR3 length: 14 residues. The CDR3 loop reads CASIQGHLNTEAFF. CDR3 in DNA: TGTGCCAGTATCCAGGGGCACCTGAACACTGAAGCTTTCTTT.

This clonotype appeared many times. This chain uses TRBV7-8 with TRBJ1-2; 8 bases map to TRBD1. V lost 2 bases, J lost 4 bases, and 3 bases stayed unmatched. CDR1 and CDR2 from the germline V gene are SGHVS and FQNEAQ. The CDR3 spans 14 residues. CDR3 region: CASSLLDRGYGYTF. The CDR3 nucleotides read TGTGCCAGCAGCTTACTTGACAGGGGCTATGGCTACACCTTC.